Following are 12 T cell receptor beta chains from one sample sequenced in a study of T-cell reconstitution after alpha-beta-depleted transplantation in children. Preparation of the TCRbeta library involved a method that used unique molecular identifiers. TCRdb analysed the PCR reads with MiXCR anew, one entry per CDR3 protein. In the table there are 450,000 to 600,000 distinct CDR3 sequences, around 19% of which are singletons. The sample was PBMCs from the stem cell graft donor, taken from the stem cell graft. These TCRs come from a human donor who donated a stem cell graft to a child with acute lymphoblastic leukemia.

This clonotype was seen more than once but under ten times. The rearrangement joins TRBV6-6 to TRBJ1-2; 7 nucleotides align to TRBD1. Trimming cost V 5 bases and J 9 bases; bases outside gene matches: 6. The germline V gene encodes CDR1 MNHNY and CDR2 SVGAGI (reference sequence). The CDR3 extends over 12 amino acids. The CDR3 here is CASSGQAESYTF. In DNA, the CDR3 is TGTGCCAGCAGTGGACAGGCCGAAAGCTACACCTTC.

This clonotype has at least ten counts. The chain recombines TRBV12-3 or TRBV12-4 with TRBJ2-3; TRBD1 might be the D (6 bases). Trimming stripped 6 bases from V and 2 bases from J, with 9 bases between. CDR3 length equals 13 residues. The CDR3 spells CASSRDTTDTQYF. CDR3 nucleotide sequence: TGTGCCAGCAGCCGGGACACCACAGATACGCAGTATTTT.

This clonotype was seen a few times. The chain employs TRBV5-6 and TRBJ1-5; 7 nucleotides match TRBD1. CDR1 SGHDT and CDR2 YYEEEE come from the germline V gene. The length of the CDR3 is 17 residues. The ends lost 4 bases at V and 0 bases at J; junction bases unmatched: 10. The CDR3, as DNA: TGTGCCAGCAGCGCCCTCCGGGACAGCTATAGCAATCAGCCCCAGCATTTT. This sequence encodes CASSALRDSYSNQPQHF.

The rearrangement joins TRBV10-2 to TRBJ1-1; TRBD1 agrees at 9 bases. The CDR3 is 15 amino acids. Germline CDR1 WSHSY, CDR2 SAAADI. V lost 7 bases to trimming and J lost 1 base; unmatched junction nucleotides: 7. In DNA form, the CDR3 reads TGCGCCAGCAAGGACACAGGGGGCAGGAACACTGAAGCTTTCTTT. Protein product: CASKDTGGRNTEAFF.

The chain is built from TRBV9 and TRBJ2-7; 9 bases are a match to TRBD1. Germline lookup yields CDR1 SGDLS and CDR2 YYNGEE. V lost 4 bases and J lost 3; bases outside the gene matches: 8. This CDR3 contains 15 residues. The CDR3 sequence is CASSQSWDRVYEQYF. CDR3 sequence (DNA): TGTGCCAGCAGCCAAAGCTGGGACAGGGTCTACGAGCAGTACTTC.

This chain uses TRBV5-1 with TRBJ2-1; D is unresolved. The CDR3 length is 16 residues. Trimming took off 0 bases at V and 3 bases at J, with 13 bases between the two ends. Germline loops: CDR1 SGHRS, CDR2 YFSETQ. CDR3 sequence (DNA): TGCGCCAGCAGCTTGGACGTTGTCGGAGTCTACAATGAGCAGTTCTTC. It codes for CASSLDVVGVYNEQFF.

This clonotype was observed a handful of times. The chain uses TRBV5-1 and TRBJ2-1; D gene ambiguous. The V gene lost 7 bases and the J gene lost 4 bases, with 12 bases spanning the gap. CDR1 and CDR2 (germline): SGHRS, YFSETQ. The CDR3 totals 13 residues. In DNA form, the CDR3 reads TGCGCCAGCCGCTCCGAGCCTTACAATGAGCAGTTCTTC. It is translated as CASRSEPYNEQFF.

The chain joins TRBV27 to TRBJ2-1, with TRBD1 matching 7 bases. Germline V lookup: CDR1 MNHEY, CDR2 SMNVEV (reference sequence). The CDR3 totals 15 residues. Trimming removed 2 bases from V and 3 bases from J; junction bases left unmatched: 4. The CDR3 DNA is TGTGCCAGCAGTTTAAGTACAGGGGTCTACAATGAGCAGTTCTTC. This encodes CASSLSTGVYNEQFF.

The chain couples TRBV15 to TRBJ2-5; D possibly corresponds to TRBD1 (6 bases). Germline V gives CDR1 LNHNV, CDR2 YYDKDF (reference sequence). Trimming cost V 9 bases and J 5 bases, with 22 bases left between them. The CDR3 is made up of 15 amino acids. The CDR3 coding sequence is TGTGCCACTATGGCCGGGACACCAAAGAGGGAGACCCAGTACTTC. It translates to CATMAGTPKRETQYF.

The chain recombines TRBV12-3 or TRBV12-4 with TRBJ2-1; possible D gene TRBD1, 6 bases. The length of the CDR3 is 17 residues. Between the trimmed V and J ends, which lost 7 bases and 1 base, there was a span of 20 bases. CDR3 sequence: CASTPSRDTESYNEQFF. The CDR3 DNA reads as TGTGCCAGCACCCCGTCCCGGGACACCGAATCCTACAATGAGCAGTTCTTC.

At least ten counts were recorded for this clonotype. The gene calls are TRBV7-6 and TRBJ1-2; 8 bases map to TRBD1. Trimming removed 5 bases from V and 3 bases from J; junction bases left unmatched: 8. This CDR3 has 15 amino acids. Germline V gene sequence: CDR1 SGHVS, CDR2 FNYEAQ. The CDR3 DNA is TGTGCCAGCAGCCCTGGGACAGGCGCCTACTATGGCTACACCTTC. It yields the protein CASSPGTGAYYGYTF.

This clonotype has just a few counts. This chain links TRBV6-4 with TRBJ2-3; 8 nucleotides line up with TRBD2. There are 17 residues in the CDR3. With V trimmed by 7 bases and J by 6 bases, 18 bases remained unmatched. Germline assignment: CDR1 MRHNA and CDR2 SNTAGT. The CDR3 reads CASTPDGIAGPPDTQYF. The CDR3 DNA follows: TGTGCCAGCACACCGGATGGAATAGCGGGGCCCCCCGATACGCAGTATTTT.